The text below deals with one TCR beta chain. Its antigen is still unknown. The table came from immunoSEQ multiplex PCR; TCRdb's copy has only in-frame clones and leaves some out. The sample yields fewer than 20,000 clones, over 70% seen once. The data were obtained in a study of T cells and Merkel cell carcinoma outcomes. Findings and limits, study-wide: Reportedly, T-cell repertoire with density predicts Merkel cell carcinoma outcomes.

The source material was tumor tissue from Merkel cell carcinoma. This receptor was taken from a human donor with Merkel cell carcinoma.

The CDR3 region has the DNA TGTGCCAGCACCTCAAGGGGGACAGGGAACACTGAAGCTTTCTTT. It yields the protein CASTSRGTGNTEAFF. This chain joins TRBV6-5 and TRBJ1-1; 8 bases are shared with TRBD1. CDR1 is MNHEY, CDR2 SVGAGI, per germline. The V segment lost 7 bases and the J segment 1 base; nucleotides outside the gene matches: 8. The CDR3 runs to 15 residues.